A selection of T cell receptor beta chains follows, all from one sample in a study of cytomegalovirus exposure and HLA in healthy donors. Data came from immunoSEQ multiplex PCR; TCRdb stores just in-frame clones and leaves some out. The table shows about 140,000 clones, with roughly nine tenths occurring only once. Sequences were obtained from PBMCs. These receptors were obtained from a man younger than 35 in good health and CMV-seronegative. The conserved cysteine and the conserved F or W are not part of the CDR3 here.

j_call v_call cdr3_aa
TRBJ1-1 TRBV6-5 ASNTGGTTEAF
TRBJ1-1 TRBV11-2 ASSLAARVTTEAF
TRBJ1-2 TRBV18 ASSPTAAGIYGYT
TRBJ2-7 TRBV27 ASSLGMKSSSGTHEQY
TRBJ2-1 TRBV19 ASNPLAGLNNEQF
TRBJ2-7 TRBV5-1 ASSLATSQGAGANEQY
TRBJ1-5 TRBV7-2 ASSDRDRAQPQH
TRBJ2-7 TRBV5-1 ASSLRPLDQDRGLEQY
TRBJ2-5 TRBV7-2 ASRRTSAYQETQY
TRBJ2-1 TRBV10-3 AISESTSEQF
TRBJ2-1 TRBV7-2 ASSLVGLADNEQF